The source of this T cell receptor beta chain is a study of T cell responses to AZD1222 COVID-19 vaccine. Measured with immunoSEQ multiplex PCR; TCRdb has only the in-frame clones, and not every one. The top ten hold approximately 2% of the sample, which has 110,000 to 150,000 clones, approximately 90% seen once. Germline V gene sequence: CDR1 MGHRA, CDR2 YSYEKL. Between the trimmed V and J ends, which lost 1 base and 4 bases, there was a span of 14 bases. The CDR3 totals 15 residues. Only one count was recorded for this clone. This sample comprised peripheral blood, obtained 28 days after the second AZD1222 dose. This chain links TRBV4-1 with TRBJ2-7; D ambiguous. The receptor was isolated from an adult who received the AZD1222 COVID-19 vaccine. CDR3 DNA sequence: TGCGCCAGCAGCCAAGCCCCAGGACCTTTTTACGAGCAGTACTTC. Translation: CASSQAPGPFYEQYF.